These 13 T cell receptor beta chains share one sample of origin, sequenced in a study of cytomegalovirus exposure and HLA in healthy donors. Vbeta (60) and Jbeta (13) primers were used in the PCR. The assay was immunoSEQ multiplex PCR, and TCRdb's table has in-frame clones only and misses some. The sample has tens of thousands of clones, approximately 70% seen once. Sequencing was carried out using PBMCs. These receptor sequences come from an older woman in good health and CMV-seropositive.

The chain carries TRBV9 and TRBJ2-2, with D hard to call. CDR3 length: 17 residues. Germline V gene data show CDR1 as SGDLS and CDR2 as YYNGEE. The V end was cut by 4 bases, the J end by 2 bases, with 18 bases between. The CDR3 sequence: CASSPTIRSLNTGELFF. The CDR3 DNA reads as TGTGCCAGCAGCCCAACGATAAGGAGCCTAAACACCGGGGAGCTGTTTTTT.

The J gene is TRBJ1-3, the V gene TRBV6-5; weak D call: TRBD1 (5 bases). In germline, CDR1 is MNHEY, CDR2 SVGAGI. Trimming stripped 11 bases from V and 0 bases from J, with 14 bases between. CDR3 length: 14 residues. CDR3 DNA: TGTGCCGGGCGGGGGACTCCCTCTGGAAACACCATATATTTT. Translating gives CAGRGTPSGNTIYF.

This clone was recorded a few times. This rearrangement joins TRBV18 to TRBJ2-7; 7 bases are a match to TRBD1. After removal of 6 bases from V and 3 bases from J, the junction contained 5 bases not matched to a gene. Germline V CDR1 and CDR2: KGHSH, LQKENI. The CDR3 extends over 13 amino acids. CDR3 sequence reads: CASSEGQNYEQYF. The CDR3 DNA reads as TGTGCCAGCTCCGAGGGACAGAACTACGAGCAGTACTTC.

The chain has TRBV18 and TRBJ1-4, with 7 nucleotides matching TRBD1. Germline assignment: CDR1 KGHSH and CDR2 LQKENI. V lost 5 bases and J lost 3; bases outside the gene matches: 3. The CDR3 loop spans 14 amino acids. DNA for the CDR3: TGTGCCAGCTCATCGGGACAGCCTAATGAAAAACTGTTTTTT. It is translated as CASSSGQPNEKLFF.

This clone was recorded a few times. This chain links TRBV5-4 with TRBJ2-3; 9 bases fit TRBD2. The CDR3 extends over 16 amino acids. The germline V gene has CDR1 SGHNT and CDR2 YYREEE (reference sequence). Germline trimming cut 0 bases from V and 5 bases from J; bases unmatched to any gene: 7. The CDR3 coding sequence is TGTGCCAGCAGCTTGGGAGGCGGGGGGGCAAGAGATACGCAGTATTTT. It yields the protein CASSLGGGGARDTQYF.

J is TRBJ1-2 and V is TRBV2, with TRBD1 as a possible D gene (6 bases). The CDR3 spans 14 residues. The V gene lost 4 bases and the J gene lost 0 bases, with 9 bases spanning the gap. CDR1 and CDR2 from the germline V gene are SNHLY and FYNNEI. The CDR3: CASSVGHSNYGYTF. The DNA of the CDR3 is TGTGCCAGCAGTGTGGGACATTCTAACTATGGCTACACCTTC.

The rearrangement links TRBV6-5 to TRBJ2-5, with TRBD1 matching 8 bases. CDR3 length: 14 residues. The germline V gene has CDR1 MNHEY and CDR2 SVGAGI. J gave up 11 bases and V 6 bases, and 14 bases lay outside the gene matches. CDR3 sequence reads: CASSPDRVFPEQYF. In DNA, the CDR3 is TGTGCCAGCAGCCCGGACAGGGTTTTTCCGGAGCAGTACTTC.

This clone was observed a handful of times. In the same sample, other DNA sequences code for this CDR3. The DNA of the CDR3 is TGTGCCAGCAGTGATGAGGGGAACACTGAAGCTTTCTTT. Its translation is CASSDEGNTEAFF. The chain joins TRBV2 to TRBJ1-1; D call uncertain. Deletions cut 3 bases from V and 1 base from J, with 6 bases between. This CDR3 has 13 amino acids. Germline CDR1 SNHLY, CDR2 FYNNEI. The whole variable domain, filled in from reference TRBV2 and TRBJ1-1, reads EPEVTQTPSHQVTQMGQEVILRCVPISNHLYFYWYRQILGQKVEFLVSFYNNEISEKSEIFDDQFSVERPDGSNFTLKIRSTKLEDSAMYFCASSDEGNTEAFFGQGTRLTVV.

The rearrangement uses TRBV29-1 and TRBJ2-4; a weak D match, TRBD2 (5 bases). Germline V gives CDR1 SQVTM, CDR2 ANQGSEA. Trimming cost V 7 bases and J 4 bases, with 11 bases left between them. This CDR3 region has 12 residues. CDR3 DNA: TGCAGCGCCGCGGACTGGAAAAACATTCAGTACTTC. This sequence encodes CSAADWKNIQYF.

The V call is TRBV4-3, the J call TRBJ2-6, with 9 bases aligning to TRBD1. Germline CDR1 and CDR2: LGHNA and YSLEER. This CDR3 is 19 amino acids long. Trimming at V came to 1 base and at J to 0 bases, leaving 7 bases not matched to a gene. CDR3 in amino acids: CASSQVWDRVSSGANVLTF. The CDR3 DNA is TGCGCCAGCAGCCAAGTTTGGGACAGGGTGAGCTCTGGGGCCAACGTCCTGACTTTC.

The V gene is TRBV5-6, the J gene TRBJ1-5, with a possible D match to TRBD1 (5 bases). V shed 1 base and J shed 6 bases, with 11 bases lying between them. The CDR3 is 14 amino acids. The germline V gene encodes CDR1 SGHDT and CDR2 YYEEEE. This CDR3 reads CASSLRQGSQPQHF. CDR3 sequence (DNA): TGTGCCAGCAGCTTGCGCCAGGGCTCTCAGCCCCAGCATTTT.

The chain couples TRBV2 to TRBJ1-1, with 9 nucleotides matching TRBD1. After removal of 4 bases from V and 4 bases from J, the junction contained 1 base not matched to a gene. This CDR3 is 13 amino acids long. Germline assignment: CDR1 SNHLY and CDR2 FYNNEI. The CDR3 DNA is TGTGCCAGCAGTGCGGACAGGGGCACTGAAGCTTTCTTT. Translation gives CASSADRGTEAFF.

This chain connects TRBV7-9 to TRBJ1-1, with 8 bases fitting TRBD1. Germline V gene data show CDR1 as SEHNR and CDR2 as FQNEAQ (reference sequence). Losses at the gene ends were 5 bases for V and 11 bases for J; bases not matched to a gene: 7. This CDR3 is built from 12 residues. CDR3 DNA: TGTGCCAGCAGCCTCACGACAGGGGATGCTTTCTTT. Its translation is CASSLTTGDAFF. Together with reference TRBV7-9 and TRBJ1-1, the CDR3 gives the full variable domain: DTGVSQNPRHKITKRGQNVTFRCDPISEHNRLYWYRQTLGQGPEFLTYFQNEAQLEKSRLLSDRFSAERPKGSFSTLEIQRTEQGDSAMYLCASSLTTGDAFFGQGTRLTVV.